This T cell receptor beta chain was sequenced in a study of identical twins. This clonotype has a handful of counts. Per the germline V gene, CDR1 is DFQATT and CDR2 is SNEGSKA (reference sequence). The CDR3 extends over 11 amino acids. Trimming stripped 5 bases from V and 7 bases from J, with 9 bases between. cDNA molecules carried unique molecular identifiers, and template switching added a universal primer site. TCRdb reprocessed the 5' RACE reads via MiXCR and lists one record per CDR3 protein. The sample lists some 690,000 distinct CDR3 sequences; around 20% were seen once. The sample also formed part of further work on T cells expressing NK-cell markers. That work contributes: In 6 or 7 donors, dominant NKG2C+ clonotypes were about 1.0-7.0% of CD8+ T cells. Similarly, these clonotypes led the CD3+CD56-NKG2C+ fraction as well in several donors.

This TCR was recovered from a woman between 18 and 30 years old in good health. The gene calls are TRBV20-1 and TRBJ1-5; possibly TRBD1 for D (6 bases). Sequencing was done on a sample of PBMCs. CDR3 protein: CSASGGQPQHF. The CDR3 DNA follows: TGCAGTGCTTCTGGGGGCCAGCCCCAGCATTTT.